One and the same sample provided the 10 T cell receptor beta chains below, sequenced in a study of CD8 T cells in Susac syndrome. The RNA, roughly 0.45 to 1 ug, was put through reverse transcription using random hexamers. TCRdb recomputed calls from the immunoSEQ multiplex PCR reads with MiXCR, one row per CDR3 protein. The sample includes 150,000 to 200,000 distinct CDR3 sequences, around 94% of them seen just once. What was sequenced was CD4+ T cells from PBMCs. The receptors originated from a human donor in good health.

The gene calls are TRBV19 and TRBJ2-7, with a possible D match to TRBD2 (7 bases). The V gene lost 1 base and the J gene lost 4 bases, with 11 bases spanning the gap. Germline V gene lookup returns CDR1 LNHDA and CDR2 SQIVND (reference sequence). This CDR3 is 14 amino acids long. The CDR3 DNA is TGTGCCAGTAGTATAGGCGGGGGCCCATACGAGCAGTACTTC. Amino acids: CASSIGGGPYEQYF.

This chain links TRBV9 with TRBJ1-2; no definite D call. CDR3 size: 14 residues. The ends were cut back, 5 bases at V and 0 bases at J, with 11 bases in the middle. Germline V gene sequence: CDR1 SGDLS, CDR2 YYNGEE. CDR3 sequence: CASRPGSANYGYTF. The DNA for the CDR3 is TGTGCCAGCAGACCGGGCTCAGCTAACTATGGCTACACCTTC.

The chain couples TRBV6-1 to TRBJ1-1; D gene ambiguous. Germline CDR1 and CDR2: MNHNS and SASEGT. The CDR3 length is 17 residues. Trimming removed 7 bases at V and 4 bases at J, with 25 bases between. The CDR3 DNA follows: TGTGCCAGCACCAAACGCGGGGAAGACGGGGTAGGCACTGAAGCTTTCTTT. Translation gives CASTKRGEDGVGTEAFF.

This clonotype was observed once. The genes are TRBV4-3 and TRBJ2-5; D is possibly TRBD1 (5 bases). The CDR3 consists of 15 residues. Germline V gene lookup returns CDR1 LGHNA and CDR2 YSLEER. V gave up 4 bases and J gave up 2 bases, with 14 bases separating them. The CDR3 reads CASSPKQEDQETQYF. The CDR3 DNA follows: TGCGCCAGCAGCCCAAAACAGGAAGATCAAGAGACCCAGTACTTC.

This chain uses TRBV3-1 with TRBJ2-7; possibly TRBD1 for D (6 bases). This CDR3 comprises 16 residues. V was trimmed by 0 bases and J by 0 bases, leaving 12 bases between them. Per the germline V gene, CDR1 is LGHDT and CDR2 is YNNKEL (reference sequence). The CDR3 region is CASSQDSGTSSYEQYF. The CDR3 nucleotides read TGTGCCAGCAGCCAAGATTCCGGGACAAGCTCCTACGAGCAGTACTTC.

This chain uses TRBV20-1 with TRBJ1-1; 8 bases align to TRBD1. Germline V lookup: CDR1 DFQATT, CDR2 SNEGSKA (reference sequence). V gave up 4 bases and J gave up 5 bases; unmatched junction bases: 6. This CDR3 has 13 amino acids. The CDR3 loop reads CSATQGVRTEAFF. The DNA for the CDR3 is TGCAGTGCTACACAGGGGGTGAGGACTGAAGCTTTCTTT.

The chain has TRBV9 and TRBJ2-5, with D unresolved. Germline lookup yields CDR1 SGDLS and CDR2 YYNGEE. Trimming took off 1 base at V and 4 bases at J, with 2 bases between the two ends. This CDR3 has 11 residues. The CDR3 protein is CASSVSETQYF. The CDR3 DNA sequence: TGTGCCAGCAGCGTATCAGAGACCCAGTACTTC.

The CDR3 loop is CASSPGDRDFYEQYF. CDR3 nucleotides: TGCGCCAGCAGCCCGGGGGACAGGGATTTCTACGAGCAGTACTTC. The rearrangement joins TRBV5-1 to TRBJ2-7, with 9 nucleotides matching TRBD1. Germline V gives CDR1 SGHRS, CDR2 YFSETQ. V lost 4 bases and J lost 3; bases outside the gene matches: 8. The CDR3 sequence is 15 residues long.

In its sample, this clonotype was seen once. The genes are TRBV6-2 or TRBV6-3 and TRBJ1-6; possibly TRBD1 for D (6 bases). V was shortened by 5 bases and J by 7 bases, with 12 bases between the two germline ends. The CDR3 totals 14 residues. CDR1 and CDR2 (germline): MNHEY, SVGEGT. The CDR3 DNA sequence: TGTGCCAGCAGTACGGGGGCGATGAATTCACCCCTCCACTTT. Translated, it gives CASSTGAMNSPLHF.

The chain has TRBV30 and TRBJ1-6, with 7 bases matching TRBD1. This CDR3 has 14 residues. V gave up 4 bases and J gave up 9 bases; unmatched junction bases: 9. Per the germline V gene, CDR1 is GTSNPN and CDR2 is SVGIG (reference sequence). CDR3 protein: CAWTPGTATSPLHF. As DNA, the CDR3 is TGTGCCTGGACCCCCGGGACAGCAACTTCACCCCTCCACTTT.